Listed below are T cell receptor beta chains from one sample, sequenced in a study of T cells after yellow fever vaccination. TCRdb reprocessed the 5' RACE reads via MiXCR and lists one record per CDR3 protein. Of about 170,000 distinct CDR3 sequences listed, approximately 11% were seen once; the top ten hold 35% to 40%. The input for sequencing was CD8+ T cells sorted from PBMCs, taken 15 days after the yellow fever booster vaccination. The receptors stem from a man aged 18 to 29 who received the YFV17D yellow fever vaccine. Both conserved end residues are part of each CDR3. D genes are given only for firm matches. A row's size may be missing; if present it is once, few, many or a size class.

cdr3_nt: TGCAGTGCTATGGGGCTAGCGGGGTTACCCTCTGGGGCCAACGTCCTGACTTTC
cdr3_aa: CSAMGLAGLPSGANVLTF
v_call: TRBV20-1
j_call: TRBJ2-6
d_call: TRBD2
clone_size: many

cdr3_nt: TGTGCCAGCAGCTTAGTGTCGACAGCCGATGAAAAACTGTTTTTT
cdr3_aa: CASSLVSTADEKLFF
v_call: TRBV7-9
j_call: TRBJ1-4
d_call: NA
clone_size: few

cdr3_nt: TGTGCCAGCAGGGTAGTTATGGACAATGAGCAGTTCTTC
cdr3_aa: CASRVVMDNEQFF
v_call: TRBV11-2
j_call: TRBJ2-1
d_call: NA
clone_size: few

cdr3_nt: TGCGCCAGCAGTGAAAACGGGGCAGGCGAGACCCAGTACTTC
cdr3_aa: CASSENGAGETQYF
v_call: TRBV10-2
j_call: TRBJ2-5
d_call: NA
clone_size: few

cdr3_nt: TGTGCCAGCAGTTTCGGCCAGCCCATAGGTACGCAGTATTTT
cdr3_aa: CASSFGQPIGTQYF
v_call: TRBV27
j_call: TRBJ2-3
d_call: NA
clone_size: NA

cdr3_nt: TGTGCCAGCAGTGAACAGGGGGCCAGCACAGATACGCAGTATTTT
cdr3_aa: CASSEQGASTDTQYF
v_call: TRBV6-4
j_call: TRBJ2-3
d_call: TRBD1
clone_size: NA

cdr3_nt: TGTGCCAGCAGCTCCTCCGGGACCATGGGGAATGAGCAGTTCTTC
cdr3_aa: CASSSSGTMGNEQFF
v_call: TRBV7-2
j_call: TRBJ2-1
d_call: NA
clone_size: few

cdr3_nt: TGTGCCAGCAGCCGACAGGAGGTAGAGACCCAGTACTTC
cdr3_aa: CASSRQEVETQYF
v_call: TRBV14
j_call: TRBJ2-5
d_call: NA
clone_size: few

cdr3_nt: TGCAGTGCTAGAGATTCAAGGGTTAGCACAGATACGCAGTATTTT
cdr3_aa: CSARDSRVSTDTQYF
v_call: TRBV20-1
j_call: TRBJ2-3
d_call: NA
clone_size: NA

cdr3_nt: TGTGCCAGCTCACCACCAACGGGAGGGGTGAACACTGAAGCTTTCTTT
cdr3_aa: CASSPPTGGVNTEAFF
v_call: TRBV18
j_call: TRBJ1-1
d_call: NA
clone_size: NA

cdr3_nt: TGTGCCAGCAGCTTTTTTCCTAGCCTGGGGAATGAGCAGTTCTTC
cdr3_aa: CASSFFPSLGNEQFF
v_call: TRBV7-2
j_call: TRBJ2-1
d_call: NA
clone_size: NA

cdr3_nt: TGTGCCAGCAGCTTAAGCCTCGGGTTCCGAAACTTTTCCTATGGCTACACCTTC
cdr3_aa: CASSLSLGFRNFSYGYTF
v_call: TRBV7-2
j_call: TRBJ1-2
d_call: NA
clone_size: NA

cdr3_nt: TGTGCCAGCAGCAATGGTCGTGTTGTAGTGGACGAGCAGTACTTC
cdr3_aa: CASSNGRVVVDEQYF
v_call: TRBV21-1
j_call: TRBJ2-7
d_call: NA
clone_size: few

cdr3_nt: TGTGCCAGCACCGACCGGTGGAACACTGAAGCTTTCTTT
cdr3_aa: CASTDRWNTEAFF
v_call: TRBV6-5
j_call: TRBJ1-1
d_call: NA
clone_size: NA

cdr3_nt: TGTGCCAGCAGCCAGGTGGTGGACACTGAAGCTTTCTTT
cdr3_aa: CASSQVVDTEAFF
v_call: TRBV7-9
j_call: TRBJ1-1
d_call: NA
clone_size: NA

cdr3_nt: TGCAGTGCTAGCCTCCTACTAGCCAAAAACATTCAGTACTTC
cdr3_aa: CSASLLLAKNIQYF
v_call: TRBV20-1
j_call: TRBJ2-4
d_call: NA
clone_size: NA

cdr3_nt: TGTGCCAGCAGCTTAGTAGTAGGGCCCGGCTACACCTTC
cdr3_aa: CASSLVVGPGYTF
v_call: TRBV7-9
j_call: TRBJ1-2
d_call: NA
clone_size: NA

cdr3_nt: TGTGCCAGCAGCCAAATAAACACCGGGGAGCTGTTTTTT
cdr3_aa: CASSQINTGELFF
v_call: TRBV14
j_call: TRBJ2-2
d_call: NA
clone_size: NA

cdr3_nt: TGTGCCAGCAGTTCACGGGGACACCACCCTTGGGGTGAGCAGTTCTTC
cdr3_aa: CASSSRGHHPWGEQFF
v_call: TRBV6-8
j_call: TRBJ2-1
d_call: NA
clone_size: few

cdr3_nt: TGCGCCAGCAGCCAAGATTTGGCAGGGGTCGGCTACACCTTC
cdr3_aa: CASSQDLAGVGYTF
v_call: TRBV4-1
j_call: TRBJ1-2
d_call: NA
clone_size: NA

cdr3_nt: TGTGCCAGCCCCTCCCGGGTCACCGGGGAGCTGTTTTTT
cdr3_aa: CASPSRVTGELFF
v_call: TRBV2
j_call: TRBJ2-2
d_call: NA
clone_size: NA

cdr3_nt: TGTGCCAGCAGTCCGCTAAACGAGCAGTACTTC
cdr3_aa: CASSPLNEQYF
v_call: TRBV28
j_call: TRBJ2-7
d_call: NA
clone_size: few

cdr3_nt: TGTGCCAGCAGCCCGACTAGCGGGGGGATCAATGAGCAGTTCTTC
cdr3_aa: CASSPTSGGINEQFF
v_call: TRBV11-3
j_call: TRBJ2-1
d_call: TRBD2
clone_size: once

cdr3_nt: TGTGCCAGCAGCCAGATCCCTGACCGACGCACAGATACGCAGTATTTT
cdr3_aa: CASSQIPDRRTDTQYF
v_call: TRBV28
j_call: TRBJ2-3
d_call: NA
clone_size: few

cdr3_nt: TGTGCCAGCAATACCGAACGGGACAGTGGCACTGAAGCTTTCTTT
cdr3_aa: CASNTERDSGTEAFF
v_call: TRBV7-9
j_call: TRBJ1-1
d_call: TRBD1
clone_size: few

cdr3_nt: TGTGCCAGCAGCGCAGAGGGTGGCTACACCTTC
cdr3_aa: CASSAEGGYTF
v_call: TRBV9
j_call: TRBJ1-2
d_call: NA
clone_size: NA

cdr3_nt: TGTGCCAGCCCCCTGCTGGGGGGATCGAACACCGGGGAGCTGTTTTTT
cdr3_aa: CASPLLGGSNTGELFF
v_call: TRBV7-9
j_call: TRBJ2-2
d_call: NA
clone_size: few

cdr3_nt: TGTGCCACCAGTGATGGCGGGACTAGCCACGCGCAGTATTTT
cdr3_aa: CATSDGGTSHAQYF
v_call: TRBV24-1
j_call: TRBJ2-3
d_call: TRBD2
clone_size: NA

cdr3_nt: TGTGCCAGCAGCCCCCCGGCTTCTAGCACAGATACGCAGTATTTT
cdr3_aa: CASSPPASSTDTQYF
v_call: TRBV7-9
j_call: TRBJ2-3
d_call: NA
clone_size: NA

cdr3_nt: TGTGCCAGCAGTCACATCACCGGGACCAGTTCCTACAATGAGCAGTTCTTC
cdr3_aa: CASSHITGTSSYNEQFF
v_call: TRBV12-3/TRBV12-4
j_call: TRBJ2-1
d_call: NA
clone_size: many

cdr3_nt: TGCAGCGTTAGGGGGACCGTAGCCAAAAACATTCAGTACTTC
cdr3_aa: CSVRGTVAKNIQYF
v_call: TRBV29-1
j_call: TRBJ2-4
d_call: NA
clone_size: NA

cdr3_nt: TGTGCCAGCAGCTCCCGGGGAGAGCGCAACCAGTACTTC
cdr3_aa: CASSSRGERNQYF
v_call: TRBV7-2
j_call: TRBJ2-5
d_call: NA
clone_size: many

cdr3_nt: TGTGCCAGCAGCGCACAGGGTTATGATCGAGATACGCAGTATTTT
cdr3_aa: CASSAQGYDRDTQYF
v_call: TRBV9
j_call: TRBJ2-3
d_call: NA
clone_size: few

cdr3_nt: TGTGCCAGCACCGAGGAGGCAGGGAATTACTATGGCTACACCTTC
cdr3_aa: CASTEEAGNYYGYTF
v_call: TRBV12-3/TRBV12-4
j_call: TRBJ1-2
d_call: NA
clone_size: few

cdr3_nt: TGTGCCAGCAGCATTACCCACGAGCAGTACTTC
cdr3_aa: CASSITHEQYF
v_call: TRBV7-9
j_call: TRBJ2-7
d_call: NA
clone_size: many

cdr3_nt: TGTGCCAGCAGAGACGTGGGAGAGGGGGGAGAAGAGACCCAGTACTTC
cdr3_aa: CASRDVGEGGEETQYF
v_call: TRBV12-3/TRBV12-4
j_call: TRBJ2-5
d_call: NA
clone_size: NA

cdr3_nt: TGCGCCAGCAGCCAAGATATAGCCTTGGGTGGCTCACCCCTCCACTTT
cdr3_aa: CASSQDIALGGSPLHF
v_call: TRBV4-3
j_call: TRBJ1-6
d_call: NA
clone_size: few

cdr3_nt: TGTGCCAGCAGCTTTCAGAACAACTATGGCTACACCTTC
cdr3_aa: CASSFQNNYGYTF
v_call: TRBV5-6
j_call: TRBJ1-2
d_call: NA
clone_size: NA

cdr3_nt: TGTGCCAGCAGCTCCCCCGGGGCCGGTGGAAACACCATATATTTT
cdr3_aa: CASSSPGAGGNTIYF
v_call: TRBV9
j_call: TRBJ1-3
d_call: NA
clone_size: NA

cdr3_nt: TGCGCCAGCAGACCCCGGCAGGGTGCTTCTGATACGCAGTATTTT
cdr3_aa: CASRPRQGASDTQYF
v_call: TRBV4-1
j_call: TRBJ2-3
d_call: NA
clone_size: few

cdr3_nt: TGCGCCAGCAGCGCCGGACAGGGGCATGGCTACACCTTC
cdr3_aa: CASSAGQGHGYTF
v_call: TRBV5-1
j_call: TRBJ1-2
d_call: TRBD1
clone_size: few

cdr3_nt: TGTGCCAGCAGTACAGGGGTGCCGAACACTGAAGCTTTCTTT
cdr3_aa: CASSTGVPNTEAFF
v_call: TRBV9
j_call: TRBJ1-1
d_call: TRBD1
clone_size: NA

cdr3_nt: TGTGCCAGCAGCTTAGACAGCCCCGGGGTGACCCAGCATTTT
cdr3_aa: CASSLDSPGVTQHF
v_call: TRBV7-9
j_call: TRBJ1-5
d_call: NA
clone_size: NA

cdr3_nt: TGTGCCAGCAGTGTGGGGTCGGGGGCCTTTTCAGGGGCCAACGTCCTGACTTTC
cdr3_aa: CASSVGSGAFSGANVLTF
v_call: TRBV6-1
j_call: TRBJ2-6
d_call: NA
clone_size: few

cdr3_nt: TGTGCCAGCAGTCGGACTGGCCTCCTCGAGCAGTTCTTC
cdr3_aa: CASSRTGLLEQFF
v_call: TRBV28
j_call: TRBJ2-1
d_call: NA
clone_size: NA

cdr3_nt: TGTGCCAGCAGTACAGAAGAGACCCAGTACTTC
cdr3_aa: CASSTEETQYF
v_call: TRBV12-3/TRBV12-4
j_call: TRBJ2-5
d_call: NA
clone_size: few

cdr3_nt: TGTGCCACCTCTAGCCAGGGTACGGATGAGCAGTTCTTC
cdr3_aa: CATSSQGTDEQFF
v_call: TRBV6-2/TRBV6-3
j_call: TRBJ2-1
d_call: NA
clone_size: few

cdr3_nt: TGTGCCAGCAGTAGACAGAGTAATGAAAAACTGTTTTTT
cdr3_aa: CASSRQSNEKLFF
v_call: TRBV12-3/TRBV12-4
j_call: TRBJ1-4
d_call: NA
clone_size: few

cdr3_nt: TGTGCCAGCAGCCATAGCGGGTACTCCTACAATGAGCAGTTCTTC
cdr3_aa: CASSHSGYSYNEQFF
v_call: TRBV14
j_call: TRBJ2-1
d_call: TRBD2
clone_size: few

cdr3_nt: TGTGCCAGCAGTCGACTAGTCGACACAGATACGCAGTATTTT
cdr3_aa: CASSRLVDTDTQYF
v_call: TRBV12-3/TRBV12-4
j_call: TRBJ2-3
d_call: NA
clone_size: many

cdr3_nt: TGTGCCAGCAGCCCTCCCGCCGGGGACGAGCAGTTCTTC
cdr3_aa: CASSPPAGDEQFF
v_call: TRBV5-5
j_call: TRBJ2-1
d_call: NA
clone_size: few

cdr3_nt: TGCGCCAGCAGCCAAGCAGCCCGGTATGATACGCAGTATTTT
cdr3_aa: CASSQAARYDTQYF
v_call: TRBV4-1
j_call: TRBJ2-3
d_call: NA
clone_size: many